The present T cell receptor (beta chain) was sequenced within a study of high-grade serous ovarian cancer treatment subgroups. Study-level background: Mean per sample: about 14,000 reads, 6,500 to 9,000 unique TCR beta rearrangements. General study findings and limits: Bulk tumor TCR sequencing gave no spatial information.

Tumor samples were obtained before definitive surgery or chemotherapy. Germline CDR1 and CDR2: MDHEN and SYDVKM. Between the trimmed V and J ends, which lost 8 bases and 2 bases, there was a span of 13 bases. CDR3 size: 13 residues. Sequencing was performed with immunoSEQ multiplex PCR; in TCRdb, only in-frame clones are kept and a portion is missing. In the table there are 7,500 to 8,000 clones, about 66% of which are singletons. On this clone: Its target is not known.

The specimen was tumor tissue. This TCR was recovered from a human donor with high-grade serous ovarian cancer. The V gene is TRBV28, the J gene TRBJ2-7, with D possibly being TRBD1 (6 bases). The CDR3 loop reads CASLRQAPYEQYF. The CDR3 coding sequence is TGTGCCAGCCTCAGACAGGCTCCCTACGAGCAGTACTTC. Full variable domain (remainder filled in from reference TRBV28 and TRBJ2-7): DVKVTQSSRYLVKRTGEKVFLECVQDMDHENMFWYRQDPGLGLRLIYFSYDVKMKEKGDIPEGYSVSREKKERFSLILESASTNQTSMYLCASLRQAPYEQYFGPGTRLTVT.